Below are 19 T cell receptor beta chains sequenced from a single sample in a study of blood T cell repertoires in COVID-19. Sequencing used immunoSEQ multiplex PCR; TCRdb keeps in-frame clones, though not all of them. The sample includes roughly 200,000 clones, around 80% of them seen just once. Sequencing used peripheral blood. All receptors come from a man between 65 and 80 years old with active or convalescent COVID-19.

The chain couples TRBV19 to TRBJ2-2; no clear D. Germline values: CDR1 LNHDA, CDR2 SQIVND (reference sequence). With 0 bases removed from V and 0 bases from J, the gap between germline ends came to 11 bases. This CDR3 is built from 17 residues. The CDR3: CASSIDRRSANTGELFF. CDR3 sequence (DNA): TGTGCCAGTAGTATAGATCGTCGCAGCGCGAACACCGGGGAGCTGTTTTTT.

With regard to this clone: The DNA is omitted, as the CDR3 cannot be located on it reliably, and the CDR3 follows TCRdb's listing. J is TRBJ2-5 and V is TRBV27; TRBD2 is the table's D call, not checked against the DNA. Germline CDR1 MNHEY, CDR2 SMNVEV (reference sequence). The CDR3 sequence runs 18 residues, both termini included. The CDR3 reads CASSPFWAAGALSGRKYF.

The chain combines TRBV5-1 with TRBJ2-2; TRBD1 is a possible D gene (6 bases). Germline V gene sequence: CDR1 SGHRS, CDR2 YFSETQ. The CDR3 runs 15 residues. V was pared by 4 bases and J by 3 bases, with 13 bases between. Here the CDR3 DNA reads TGCGCCAGCAGCATCAGGGGCATCGACACCGGGGAGCTGTTTTTT. It is translated as CASSIRGIDTGELFF.

The chain employs TRBV2 and TRBJ2-3; D is ambiguous. V lost 11 bases and J 2 bases, leaving 17 bases between the germline ends. The CDR3 spans 14 residues. Germline V gene sequence: CDR1 SNHLY, CDR2 FYNNEI. CDR3 nucleotide sequence: TGTGCCTATCAACACGCGGAGAACACAGATACGCAGTATTTT. Its protein product is CAYQHAENTDTQYF.

V usage is TRBV6-5 and J usage is TRBJ2-1; 8 positions match TRBD2. Germline CDR1 is MNHEY and CDR2 is SVGAGI. The CDR3 length is 15 residues. Trimming at V came to 4 bases and at J to 7 bases, leaving 9 bases not matched to a gene. CDR3 DNA: TGTGCCAGCAGTTTGGGACTAGTGGGGGGGAATGAGCAGTTCTTC. Translated: CASSLGLVGGNEQFF.

The V and J genes are TRBV7-9 and TRBJ1-1; 9 positions match TRBD1. The V gene end was trimmed by 5 bases and the J gene end by 3 bases; junction bases not matched to a gene: 4. The CDR3 has 14 amino acids. The germline V gene has CDR1 SEHNR and CDR2 FQNEAQ (reference sequence). The CDR3 reads CASSDWDRDTEAFF. The CDR3 DNA is TGTGCCAGCAGCGACTGGGACAGGGACACTGAAGCTTTCTTT. The full variable domain, with the rest looked up from reference TRBV7-9 and TRBJ1-1, is DTGVSQNPRHKITKRGQNVTFRCDPISEHNRLYWYRQTLGQGPEFLTYFQNEAQLEKSRLLSDRFSAERPKGSFSTLEIQRTEQGDSAMYLCASSDWDRDTEAFFGQGTRLTVV.

The V call is TRBV5-6, the J call TRBJ2-3; 7 positions match TRBD2. Germline CDR1 and CDR2: SGHDT and YYEEEE. The CDR3 sequence is 15 residues long. V lost 1 base and J lost 2; bases outside the gene matches: 4. CDR3 in amino acids: CASSLTGGTTDTQYF. The CDR3 DNA sequence: TGTGCCAGCAGCTTGACGGGGGGAACCACAGATACGCAGTATTTT.

This rearrangement joins TRBV30 to TRBJ2-1; 14 nucleotides match TRBD2. V shed 0 bases, J shed 2 bases, and the junction held 9 bases outside the gene matches. Germline CDR1 is GTSNPN and CDR2 is SVGIG (reference sequence). CDR3 length: 19 amino acids. As DNA, the CDR3 is TGTGCCTGGAGTGTAAGACTAGCGGGAGGGCCTAGCCCCTACAATGAGCAGTTCTTC. Its translation is CAWSVRLAGGPSPYNEQFF.

The chain links TRBV7-2 to TRBJ2-3, with 11 bases that match TRBD2. Per the germline V gene, CDR1 is SGHTA and CDR2 is FQGNSA. V trimming: 5 bases; J trimming: 14 bases; junction bases outside the gene matches: 15. CDR3 size: 15 residues. The CDR3 DNA follows: TGTGCCAGCAGCCGCCGGACTAGCGGGCGTGGCGGGGTGTATTTT. This translates into CASSRRTSGRGGVYF.

This chain links TRBV25-1 with TRBJ2-1; 10 bases match TRBD2. With V trimmed by 5 bases and J by 6 bases, 7 bases remained unmatched. Germline CDR1 is MGHDK and CDR2 is SYGVNS. The CDR3 contains 15 residues. Here the CDR3 DNA reads TGTGCCAGCAGTAGGGCTAGCGGGAGTGTCAATGAGCAGTTCTTC. This sequence encodes CASSRASGSVNEQFF.

The chain employs TRBV5-1 and TRBJ2-5; possibly TRBD2 for D (5 bases). The CDR3 is 14 residues long. Germline-derived CDR1 and CDR2 are SGHRS and YFSETQ. Trimming stripped 1 base from V and 3 bases from J, with 10 bases between. As DNA, the CDR3 is TGCGCCAGCAGCTTGAGAGGGTTTGAAGAGACCCAGTACTTC. Its translation: CASSLRGFEETQYF.

The chain couples TRBV6-1 to TRBJ2-7, with 7 bases aligning to TRBD1. Germline CDR1 reads MNHNS; CDR2 reads SASEGT. The CDR3 runs to 14 residues. V shed 0 bases, J shed 1 base, and the junction held 0 bases outside the gene matches. Here the CDR3 reads CASSEADRSYEQYF. The CDR3 nucleotides read TGTGCCAGCAGTGAAGCGGACAGGTCCTACGAGCAGTACTTC.

The J gene is TRBJ2-2, the V gene TRBV7-9; 13 bases match TRBD2. Germline CDR1 is SEHNR and CDR2 is FQNEAQ (reference sequence). CDR3 length equals 17 residues. The J segment lost 2 bases and the V segment lost 1 base, leaving 1 base of the junction unmatched. In nucleotides, the CDR3 is TGTGCCAGCAGCTTAGGGACTAGCGGGGGAAACACCGGGGAGCTGTTTTTT. Protein sequence: CASSLGTSGGNTGELFF. Full variable domain (remainder filled in from reference TRBV7-9 and TRBJ2-2): DTGVSQNPRHKITKRGQNVTFRCDPISEHNRLYWYRQTLGQGPEFLTYFQNEAQLEKSRLLSDRFSAERPKGSFSTLEIQRTEQGDSAMYLCASSLGTSGGNTGELFFGEGSRLTVL.

The chain is built from TRBV2 and TRBJ1-1; the match to TRBD1 covers 7 bases. The germline CDR1 and CDR2 sequences are SNHLY and FYNNEI. This CDR3 is built from 14 residues. With V trimmed by 0 bases and J by 8 bases, 6 bases remained unmatched. For the CDR3, the DNA is TGTGCCAGCAGTGAAGCAAGGGGGCGCCTAGAAGCTTTCTTT. It encodes CASSEARGRLEAFF.

The V gene is TRBV6-5, the J gene TRBJ2-2, with D unclear. This CDR3 is 15 amino acids long. Trimming left V 7 bases short and J 0 bases short, with 12 bases between. CDR1 is MNHEY and CDR2 is SVGAGI in the germline V gene. The CDR3 reads CASNLGSPNTGELFF. CDR3 nucleotides: TGTGCCAGCAATCTAGGTAGTCCGAACACCGGGGAGCTGTTTTTT.

The rearrangement joins TRBV7-9 to TRBJ1-1; D ambiguous. The germline CDR1 and CDR2 sequences are SEHNR and FQNEAQ (reference sequence). The CDR3 has 13 residues. V was shortened by 5 bases and J by 0 bases, with 7 bases between the two germline ends. CDR3 sequence reads: CASSINMNTEAFF. The CDR3 coding sequence is TGTGCCAGCAGCATTAACATGAACACTGAAGCTTTCTTT.

The chain links TRBV3-1 (or the pseudogene TRBV3-2) to TRBJ1-6, with a tentative D call TRBD1 (5 bases). CDR1 is LGHDT and CDR2 is YNNKEL in the germline V gene (reference sequence). V shed 1 base and J shed 16 bases, with 14 bases lying between them. The CDR3 loop spans 13 amino acids. DNA of the CDR3: TGTGCCAGCAGCCAAGGCCCCCCGGGGGTTCTCCACTTT. Translation: CASSQGPPGVLHF.

The V and J genes are TRBV19 and TRBJ2-5; TRBD2 is a possible D gene (5 bases). This CDR3 region has 14 residues. The germline V and J ends were trimmed by 5 bases and 3 bases, with 13 bases remaining between them. Germline assignment: CDR1 LNHDA and CDR2 SQIVND (reference sequence). The CDR3 nucleotides read TGTGCCAGTAGTCCCACGGTGGGAGAAGAGACCCAGTACTTC. Encoded protein: CASSPTVGEETQYF.

The chain joins TRBV12-3 or TRBV12-4 to TRBJ1-2; possible D gene TRBD1, 5 bases. Trimming removed 1 base from V and 2 bases from J, with 5 bases in between. The CDR3 extends over 13 amino acids. The DNA for the CDR3 is TGTGCCAGCAGTTTAGAGGGGAACTATGGCTACACCTTC. Its translation is CASSLEGNYGYTF.